The table lists the clone carrying this T cell receptor (beta chain) with a few counts. Its cognate antigen is unknown. The entry originates in a study of T cells in localized non-small cell lung cancer. Study observations and caveats: Heterogeneity remains possible, as sequencing covered one tumor region only. A higher density of T cells in blood coincided with extended overall survival. Measurement of T cell clonality placed uninvolved adjacent lung highest, above the level in tumor.

CDR3 length: 15 amino acids. Germline V gene sequence: CDR1 SGHDN, CDR2 FVKESK. V was pared by 0 bases and J by 10 bases, with 13 bases between. The data were produced by immunoSEQ multiplex PCR, yet TCRdb's version contains in-frame clones alone and is incomplete. Among around 5,300 clones listed, roughly 30% were seen once. Source: lung tumor tissue, taken before any cancer treatment. The source of this sequence is a female donor over 55 with stage I lung adenocarcinoma. This rearrangement joins TRBV14 to TRBJ1-6; D call uncertain. In nucleotides, the CDR3 is TGTGCCAGCAGCCAAGAGGGCCGGGTCCGGTCACCCCTCCACTTT. Its translation: CASSQEGRVRSPLHF.